The TCR beta chain described here comes from a study of blood T cell repertoires in COVID-19. J lost 9 bases, V lost 2 bases, and 3 bases had no gene match. CDR3 length: 12 residues. CDR1 is SGHDT and CDR2 is YYEEEE in the germline V gene. Sequencing used immunoSEQ multiplex PCR; TCRdb keeps in-frame clones, though not all of them. The sample has under 300,000 clones; 86% are singletons. This chain links TRBV5-6 with TRBJ1-1, with TRBD1 matching 8 bases. The material sequenced was peripheral blood. This sequence originates from a woman aged 25 to 45 with active or convalescent COVID-19. The CDR3 loop reads CASSFGQGKAFF. The CDR3 DNA reads TGTGCCAGCAGCTTCGGACAGGGCAAAGCTTTCTTT. Complete variable domain (other parts from reference TRBV5-6 and TRBJ1-1): DAGVTQSPTHLIKTRGQQVTLRCSPKSGHDTVSWYQQALGQGPQFIFQYYEEEERQRGNFPDRFSGHQFPNYSSELNVNALLLGDSALYLCASSFGQGKAFFGQGTRLTVV.